The source of this T cell receptor (beta chain) is a study of regulatory T cells in long-lasting Graves disease. Documented time point: newly diagnosed GD, antithyroid drugs for less than 3 months. RNA extracted from PBMCs served as the sequencing template. Arm-PCR with iRepertoire HTBI primers amplified the CDR3 regions for these TCR beta libraries. TCRdb passed the multiplex PCR reads through MiXCR, listing each CDR3 protein once. The sample has about 500,000 distinct CDR3 sequences, 15% to 20% seen once; the top ten hold approximately 12%. This clonotype was observed at least ten times. This CDR3 has 15 residues. With 0 bases clipped from V and 5 bases from J, the junction kept 7 bases outside the gene matches. The germline gives CDR1 DFQATT, CDR2 SNEGSKA (reference sequence). This same sample was also taken into another study, of T cells in Graves' hyperthyroidism and ophthalmopathy.

The rearrangement uses TRBV20-1 and TRBJ2-5; TRBD2 aligns across 9 bases. This sample comprised peripheral blood mononuclear cells (PBMCs), obtained at new diagnosis, from a patient treated with antithyroid drugs. This TCR came from a man aged 40-49 years with Graves disease. CDR3 residues: CSARDKREVGETQYF. In DNA, the CDR3 is TGCAGTGCTAGAGATAAGCGGGAGGTCGGGGAGACCCAGTACTTC.